Following are 20 T cell receptor beta chains from one sample sequenced in a study of blood T cell repertoires in COVID-19. The repertoire was sequenced with immunoSEQ multiplex PCR; TCRdb's copy has only in-frame clones and lacks some. The repertoire has about 220,000 clones, more than 80% of them found once; the top ten carry about 4%. Sequenced input: PBMCs or T cells enriched from blood (not recorded which). Receptors were obtained from a woman aged 35 to 49 with acute COVID-19.

This clone was detected many times. Distinct nucleotide sequences in the sample also encode this CDR3. V usage is TRBV7-2 and J usage is TRBJ2-3; D gene uncertain. The germline V gene encodes CDR1 SGHTA and CDR2 FQGNSA. The CDR3 spans 13 residues. Trimming stripped 1 base from V and 1 base from J, with 3 bases between. The CDR3 reads CASSLGGTDTQYF. CDR3 coding DNA: TGTGCCAGCAGCTTAGGAGGCACAGATACGCAGTATTTT.

The chain uses TRBV30 and TRBJ2-3; the D gene is possibly TRBD1 (6 bases). V was cut by 4 bases and J by 0 bases, with 17 bases left in between. The length of the CDR3 is 16 residues. In germline, CDR1 is GTSNPN, CDR2 SVGIG (reference sequence). CDR3 DNA sequence: TGTGCCTGGAAGAGGGGGAGCCGAATAAGCACAGATACGCAGTATTTT. It specifies CAWKRGSRISTDTQYF.

This clone was counted between two and nine times. V and J are TRBV7-2 and TRBJ2-7; 7 bases fit TRBD1. The CDR3 extends over 18 amino acids. V was clipped by 5 bases and J by 7 bases; unmatched bases: 23. Germline CDR1 and CDR2: SGHTA and FQGNSA. CDR3 region: CASSTKGGAGLSLREQYF. The CDR3 DNA follows: TGTGCCAGCAGCACCAAAGGGGGCGCAGGGTTATCTCTTCGGGAGCAGTACTTC.

This clone was found once. The rearrangement links TRBV4-3 to TRBJ2-5; 10 bases are shared with TRBD2. There are 15 residues in the CDR3. CDR1 and CDR2 (germline): LGHNA, YSLEER. The V gene end was trimmed by 1 base and the J gene end by 4 bases; junction bases not matched to a gene: 3. The CDR3 here is CASSQAIAGGETQYF. For the CDR3, the DNA is TGCGCCAGCAGCCAAGCGATAGCGGGGGGAGAGACCCAGTACTTC.

This rearrangement joins TRBV19 to TRBJ2-2, with 10 positions matching TRBD1. Germline-derived CDR1 and CDR2 are LNHDA and SQIVND (reference sequence). This CDR3 region has 16 residues. Unmatched junction bases numbered 4, after V lost 4 bases and J lost 2 bases. CDR3 protein: CASSTRTGGNTGELFF. For the CDR3, the DNA is TGTGCCAGTAGTACCCGGACAGGGGGTAACACCGGGGAGCTGTTTTTT.

The V and J genes are TRBV11-1 and TRBJ1-6; D not resolved. The germline CDR1 and CDR2 sequences are SGHAT and FQDESV (reference sequence). V lost 4 bases and J 7 bases, leaving 11 bases between the germline ends. The CDR3 runs to 14 residues. CDR3 sequence: CASSSDTLNSPLHF. In DNA, the CDR3 is TGTGCCAGCAGCTCCGACACTTTGAATTCACCCCTCCACTTT.

The chain recombines TRBV6-1 with TRBJ2-2, with 8 nucleotides matching TRBD1. Per the germline V gene, CDR1 is MNHNS and CDR2 is SASEGT. This CDR3 has 16 residues. V shed 3 bases, J shed 1 base, and the junction held 4 bases outside the gene matches. The CDR3 region is CASSERTGLNTGELFF. Written as DNA, the CDR3 is TGTGCCAGCAGTGAGCGGACAGGGTTGAACACCGGGGAGCTGTTTTTT.

The chain couples TRBV29-1 to TRBJ1-6; D call uncertain. From germline, CDR1 is SQVTM and CDR2 ANQGSEA. This CDR3 is 13 amino acids long. The ends were cut back, 5 bases at V and 7 bases at J, with 12 bases in the middle. The DNA for the CDR3 is TGCAGCGTTAGGACTGACTCAAATTCACCCCTCCACTTT. Amino acid sequence: CSVRTDSNSPLHF.

The CDR3: CASSSLALRGEQYF. The CDR3 DNA sequence: TGTGCCAGCAGCTCCCTGGCCTTACGGGGCGAGCAGTACTTC. This sequence joins TRBV7-2 and TRBJ2-7, with D possibly matching TRBD2 (5 bases). The CDR3 is made up of 14 amino acids. Germline V lookup: CDR1 SGHTA, CDR2 FQGNSA. V lost 4 bases to trimming and J lost 6 bases, with 16 bases between them.

CDR3 in amino acids: CASSHGAGKPQHF. In nucleotides, the CDR3 is TGTGCCAGCAGCCACGGGGCGGGAAAGCCCCAGCATTTT. This chain uses TRBV12-3 or TRBV12-4 with TRBJ1-5; D is possibly TRBD1 (5 bases). V lost 6 bases, J lost 8 bases, and 14 bases lay in between. There are 13 residues in the CDR3.

V and J are TRBV9 and TRBJ1-4, with D unresolved. The CDR3 is 14 amino acids. The germline V and J ends were trimmed by 5 bases and 0 bases, with 8 bases remaining between them. Germline CDR1 SGDLS, CDR2 YYNGEE. CDR3 loop: CASSEFATNEKLFF. The CDR3, as DNA: TGTGCCAGCAGTGAGTTTGCAACTAATGAAAAACTGTTTTTT.

This chain joins TRBV5-1 and TRBJ1-2; TRBD1 matches 8 bases. This CDR3 is built from 14 residues. With V trimmed by 0 bases and J by 4 bases, 2 bases remained unmatched. Germline assignment: CDR1 SGHRS and CDR2 YFSETQ. CDR3 sequence: CASSLGQGIYGYTF. CDR3 bases: TGCGCCAGCAGCTTGGGACAGGGGATCTATGGCTACACCTTC.

The chain links TRBV3-1 (or the pseudogene TRBV3-2) to TRBJ2-1; D not certain. V lost 0 bases to trimming and J lost 0 bases, with 6 bases between them. From germline, CDR1 is LGHDT and CDR2 YNNKEL (reference sequence). The length of the CDR3 is 15 residues. This CDR3 is CASSQDWSSYNEQFF. The CDR3 DNA follows: TGTGCCAGCAGCCAAGACTGGAGCTCCTACAATGAGCAGTTCTTC.

The chain employs TRBV7-3 and TRBJ1-3, with 7 bases lining up with TRBD1. The CDR3 length is 17 residues. The germline V gene encodes CDR1 SGHTA and CDR2 FQGTGA. J gave up 0 bases and V 5 bases, and 10 bases lay outside the gene matches. CDR3 nucleotides: TGTGCCAGCAGCCACCTTCCGGGACAGCGCTCTGGAAACACCATATATTTT. Protein: CASSHLPGQRSGNTIYF.

The count of this clone is one. The chain links TRBV29-1 to TRBJ1-2; D not certain. The ends were cut back, 5 bases at V and 4 bases at J, with 8 bases in the middle. The V gene's germline CDR1 is SQVTM and CDR2 ANQGSEA. This CDR3 contains 11 residues. The CDR3 nucleotides read TGCAGCGTTAATGAGGCCTATGGCTACACCTTC. It yields the protein CSVNEAYGYTF.

The chain recombines TRBV27 with TRBJ2-2, with D unclear. The CDR3 runs to 15 residues. Trimming removed 7 bases at V and 0 bases at J, with 12 bases between. Germline loops: CDR1 MNHEY, CDR2 SMNVEV (reference sequence). CDR3 amino acids: CASTSGWSNTGELFF. CDR3 nucleotide sequence: TGTGCCAGCACCTCCGGTTGGTCGAACACCGGGGAGCTGTTTTTT.

This clone turned up a few times. The same CDR3 also results from other DNA sequences found in this sample. The rearrangement joins TRBV18 to TRBJ1-2; 7 bases fit TRBD1. V lost 3 bases and J lost 2; bases outside the gene matches: 6. The CDR3 contains 15 residues. The germline V gene has CDR1 KGHSH and CDR2 LQKENI. CDR3 DNA: TGTGCCAGCTCACCGGAAAAAGGGGGCAACTATGGCTACACCTTC. Residues: CASSPEKGGNYGYTF.

The CDR3 DNA sequence: TGTGCCAGCGTCGTAAGTGATCTTTTCACAGACAGCACAGATACGCAGTATTTT. Protein: CASVVSDLFTDSTDTQYF. The chain combines TRBV24-1 with TRBJ2-3; D not resolved. Between the trimmed V and J ends, which lost 11 bases and 0 bases, there was a span of 26 bases. The CDR3 has 18 residues. Germline V gene sequence: CDR1 KGHDR, CDR2 SFDVKD.

The gene calls are TRBV6-1 and TRBJ1-5, with D uncertain. The CDR3 spans 16 residues. Germline V gives CDR1 MNHNS, CDR2 SASEGT. The V end was cut by 2 bases, the J end by 0 bases, with 11 bases between. The CDR3 here is CASSESRTYSNQPQHF. The CDR3 DNA reads as TGTGCCAGCAGTGAAAGCAGGACTTATAGCAATCAGCCCCAGCATTTT.

DNA for the CDR3: TGTGCCAGTAGTATGAGTCGGTGGGAGCAGTTCTTC. Translation gives CASSMSRWEQFF. The chain couples TRBV19 to TRBJ2-1; D not resolved. Germline V gene data show CDR1 as LNHDA and CDR2 as SQIVND (reference sequence). Trimming took 3 bases from V and 10 from J, leaving 10 bases between them. This CDR3 has 12 amino acids.